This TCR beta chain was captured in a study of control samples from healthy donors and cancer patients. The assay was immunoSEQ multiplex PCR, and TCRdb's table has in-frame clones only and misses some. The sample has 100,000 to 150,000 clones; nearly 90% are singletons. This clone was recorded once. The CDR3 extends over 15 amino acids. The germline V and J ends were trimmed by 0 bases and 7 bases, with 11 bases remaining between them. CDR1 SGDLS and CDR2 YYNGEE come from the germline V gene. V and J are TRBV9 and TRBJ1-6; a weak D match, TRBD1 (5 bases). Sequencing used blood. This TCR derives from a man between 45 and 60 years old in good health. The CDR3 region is CASSVDGGRNSPLHF. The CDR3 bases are TGTGCCAGCAGCGTAGACGGGGGGAGGAATTCACCCCTCCACTTT.